The source of this TCR beta chain is a study of blood T cell repertoires in COVID-19. The CDR3 loop spans 15 amino acids. Per germline, CDR1 SGDLS and CDR2 YYNGEE. Trimming shortened V by 0 bases and J by 2 bases, and 10 bases separated the two germline ends. Cohort 3 donors were reported recovered after two negative PCRs, clearance, or symptom resolution. Measured with immunoSEQ multiplex PCR; TCRdb has only the in-frame clones, and not every one. The sample holds 95,000 to 150,000 clones; 65% to 85% are singletons and the top ten take roughly 3.9%. The sample comprised PBMCs or T cells enriched from blood (not recorded which). The sequence came from a woman in her twenties or thirties who had recovered from COVID-19. J is TRBJ2-3 and V is TRBV9, with D possibly TRBD2 on 5 matching bases. In DNA form, the CDR3 reads TGTGCCAGCAGCGTAGTCGGACGGGACACAGATACGCAGTATTTT. Its protein is CASSVVGRDTDTQYF.